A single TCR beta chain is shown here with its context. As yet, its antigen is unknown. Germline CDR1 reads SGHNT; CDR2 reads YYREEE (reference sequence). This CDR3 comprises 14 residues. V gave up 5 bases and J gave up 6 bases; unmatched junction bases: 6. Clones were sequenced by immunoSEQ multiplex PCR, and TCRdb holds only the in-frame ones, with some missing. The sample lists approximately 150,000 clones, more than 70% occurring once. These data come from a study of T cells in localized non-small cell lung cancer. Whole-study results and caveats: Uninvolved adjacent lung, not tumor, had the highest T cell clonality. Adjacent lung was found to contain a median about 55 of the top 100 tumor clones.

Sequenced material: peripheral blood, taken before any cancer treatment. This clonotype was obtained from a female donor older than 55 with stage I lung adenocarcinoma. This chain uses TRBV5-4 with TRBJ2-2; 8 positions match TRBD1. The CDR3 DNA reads TGTGCCAGCAGGACGCAACAGGGGGCCGGGGAGCTGTTTTTT. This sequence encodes CASRTQQGAGELFF.